The clone carrying this T cell receptor beta chain was counted a few times. What it binds is unknown. As part of library construction, unique molecular identifiers were attached to individual cDNA molecules. One entry per CDR3 protein, called by TCRdb with MiXCR from the 5' RACE reads. This table has about 46,000 distinct CDR3 sequences, approximately 8.5% appearing once. This record comes from a study of early T cells in non-severe SARS-CoV-2 infection. Study-level information: Chains from this unsorted whole-blood bulk RNA could not be paired.

Germline V lookup: CDR1 SGHTA, CDR2 FQGTGA. Trimming took off 4 bases at V and 5 bases at J, with 11 bases between the two ends. The CDR3 runs to 13 residues. Study findings and constraints: Private and CD4 specificities were missed by VDJdb matching, which favored anti-spike CD8 responses.

V is TRBV7-3 and J is TRBJ2-5; D tentatively reads TRBD1 or TRBD2 (5 bases each). The sequenced material came from whole blood. The clonotype originates from an adult who was a healthcare worker with PCR-confirmed SARS-CoV-2 infection or an uninfected control (not recorded which). This CDR3 is CASSSGPGETQYF. DNA of the CDR3: TGTGCCAGCAGCTCGGGACCCGGGGAGACCCAGTACTTC.